Below, one T cell receptor (beta chain) is given with its context. Its antigen remains undetermined. It has no much larger one-base neighbor in the sample; base qualities were not kept. Libraries came from PCR. For sequencing, an Illumina HiSeq 2500 was employed. Molecular barcoding was employed in the preparation of TCR libraries, with unique molecular identifiers being used to normalize TCRbeta repertoire quantification. Clones were called with MiXCR by TCRdb after fastp trimmed the public reads at Q25, and only in-frame beta chains were retained. Duplicate CDR3 protein sequences are folded into a single record with the most common DNA and genes. Recorded for this sample are around 700,000 distinct CDR3 sequences; less than 15% of them occurred a single time. The ten largest clones capture 0.79% of the sample. CDR1 LGHDT and CDR2 YNNKEL were looked up in the germline V gene (reference sequence). Relative to germline, V is missing 0 bases and J is missing 4 bases, with 1 base of the junction outside any gene match. Inclusive of the bounding cysteine and phenylalanine, the CDR3 is 15 residues long. Just CDR3 DNA is preserved here, 45 bases in frame from base 1.

The data were taken from a study of T-cell reconstitution after alpha-beta-depleted transplantation in children (dated by TCRdb to the mid-2010s). Looking at the study overall: The study quantitatively tracked T-cell immune reconstitution after TCRalphabeta/CD19-depleted allogeneic hematopoietic cell transplantation in children using TCR repertoire profiling.

The investigation overall reported the following: Over subsequent months, a decline in hyperexpanded clone frequencies was noted, and after one year, T-cell counts and TCRbeta diversity were mostly ascribed to newly produced T cells. In some patients, the high TCRbeta diversity seen at day 60 was put down to recipient T cells and intrathymic progenitors that had survived conditioning. About two months after transplant, the apparently early recovery of alphabetaT-cell counts reportedly depended on just several hundred clones that had expanded rapidly and came from non-depleted graft cells.

The intended sense of this specimen's treatment or condition label: allogeneic hematopoietic cell transplantation with graft depleted of TCRalphabeta T cells and CD19 B cells. Transplant recipients were children who received TCRalphabeta/CD19-depleted allogeneic hematopoietic cell grafts. The clonotype was recovered from a girl aged 2-15 years with congenital amegakaryocytic thrombocytopenia, due to receive a stem cell transplant. The sequences come from PBMCs, collected before TCRalphabeta/CD19-depleted stem cell transplant. The rearrangement joined TRBV3-1 to TRBJ2-1; 9 bases in between match TRBD2. This receptor carries the CDR3 CASSQEREGYNEQFF. In nucleotides, the sequence is TGTGCCAGCAGCCAAGAGCGGGAGGGGTACAATGAGCAGTTCTTC.